A selection of T cell receptor beta chains follows, all from one sample in a study of T cell responses to AZD1222 COVID-19 vaccine. Clones were sequenced by immunoSEQ multiplex PCR, and TCRdb holds only the in-frame ones, with some missing. The sample shows some 120,000 clones, 75% to 95% of them seen only once. The specimen was peripheral blood, collected on day 0 of AZD1222 vaccination. These receptors originate from an adult in good health. Both conserved end residues are part of each CDR3. D genes are given only for firm matches. Clone size is not always given. Where it is, it says once, few, many or a class for expanded clones.

clone_size,d_call,j_call,v_call,cdr3_aa,cdr3_nt
NA,NA,TRBJ1-1,TRBV2,CASSEDVGGASIF,TGTGCCAGCAGTGAAGACGTAGGGGGGGCCTCGATCTTT
NA,NA,TRBJ2-7,TRBV11-1,CASSSGTYEQYF,TGTGCCAGCAGCTCCGGGACCTACGAGCAGTACTTC
NA,NA,TRBJ1-2,TRBV3-1/TRBV3-2,CASSQDAGAIYGYTF,TGTGCCAGCAGCCAAGATGCAGGAGCGATCTATGGCTACACCTTC
NA,NA,TRBJ1-1,TRBV18,CASSPSVRSTEAFF,TGTGCCAGCTCACCATCCGTAAGGTCCACTGAAGCTTTCTTT
NA,TRBD2,TRBJ2-1,TRBV7-2,CASSFSGTKQFF,TGTGCCAGCAGCTTTAGCGGGACTAAGCAGTTCTTC
NA,TRBD2,TRBJ2-1,TRBV6-4,CASSGGTSGSNEQFF,TGTGCCAGCAGTGGAGGGACTAGCGGGAGTAATGAGCAGTTCTTC
NA,NA,TRBJ1-5,TRBV6-5,CASRFTLNQPQHF,TGTGCCAGCAGATTCACCCTCAATCAGCCCCAGCATTTT
once,NA,TRBJ2-7,TRBV2,CASNFGPSGEQYF,TGTGCCAGCAACTTCGGCCCCTCCGGCGAGCAGTACTTC
once,NA,TRBJ1-2,TRBV4-3,CASSQDPIGARGYGYTF,TGCGCCAGCAGCCAAGACCCCATCGGGGCCAGGGGCTATGGCTACACCTTC
once,NA,TRBJ2-5,TRBV19,CASSVIGRDSQETQYF,TGTGCCAGTAGTGTCATAGGCAGGGATAGTCAAGAGACCCAGTACTTC
NA,NA,TRBJ1-2,TRBV27,CASSTRGGRANYGYTF,TGTGCCAGCAGTACCCGGGGGGGCCGGGCTAACTATGGCTACACCTTC
NA,NA,TRBJ2-7,TRBV6-2/TRBV6-3,CASSLQRSYEQYF,TGTGCCAGCAGCCTCCAGAGATCCTACGAGCAGTACTTC
NA,TRBD2,TRBJ2-7,TRBV28,CASSRGTSGIYEQYF,TGTGCCAGCTCGCGGGGGACTAGCGGGATCTACGAGCAGTACTTC
NA,TRBD1,TRBJ2-1,TRBV24-1,CATSPGQGINEQFF,TGTGCCACCAGTCCGGGACAGGGGATTAATGAGCAGTTCTTC
NA,NA,TRBJ2-3,TRBV23-1,CASSQSRRTNTDTQYF,TGCGCCAGCAGTCAATCGAGGCGGACGAACACAGATACGCAGTATTTT
NA,NA,TRBJ1-5,TRBV2,CASSEGGNQPQHF,TGTGCCAGCAGTGAAGGGGGGAATCAGCCCCAGCATTTT
NA,TRBD2,TRBJ2-7,TRBV27,CASSLRLADEQYF,TGTGCCAGCAGTTTACGACTAGCGGACGAGCAGTACTTC
NA,TRBD1,TRBJ2-2,TRBV5-6,CASNQGQGNTGELFF,TGTGCCAGCAACCAAGGACAGGGAAACACCGGGGAGCTGTTTTTT
NA,NA,TRBJ1-4,TRBV7-8,CASSLGPSGDEKLFF,TGTGCCAGCAGCCTGGGGCCCTCGGGCGATGAAAAACTGTTTTTT
NA,NA,TRBJ1-1,TRBV18,CASSPYRVLNTEAFF,TGTGCCAGCTCACCATACAGGGTTCTGAACACTGAAGCTTTCTTT
NA,NA,TRBJ1-5,TRBV3-1/TRBV3-2,CASSRTQENQPQHF,TGTGCCAGCAGCCGGACCCAGGAAAATCAGCCCCAGCATTTT
NA,NA,TRBJ1-4,TRBV9,CASTPGGVNEKLFF,TGTGCCAGCACCCCGGGGGGCGTTAATGAAAAACTGTTTTTT
NA,NA,TRBJ1-5,TRBV5-6,CASSSGPDSNQPQHF,TGTGCCAGCAGCAGCGGACCGGATAGCAATCAGCCCCAGCATTTT
NA,TRBD2,TRBJ2-1,TRBV5-1,CASSARERLAGGPYNEQFF,TGCGCCAGCAGCGCGCGGGAGCGACTAGCGGGAGGGCCCTACAATGAGCAGTTCTTC
NA,NA,TRBJ2-7,TRBV7-6,CASSLAGEATSEQYF,TGTGCCAGCAGCTTAGCGGGCGAAGCTACGAGCGAGCAGTACTTC
NA,NA,TRBJ2-7,TRBV19,CASSIVGTSYEQYF,TGTGCCAGTAGTATAGTGGGGACCTCCTACGAGCAGTACTTC
NA,NA,TRBJ1-6,TRBV7-3,CASSLTGDNSPLHF,TGTGCCAGCAGCTTAACCGGGGATAATTCACCCCTCCACTTT
NA,NA,TRBJ1-6,TRBV3-1/TRBV3-2,CASSQGPRALHF,TGTGCCAGCAGCCAAGGCCCCAGGGCCCTCCACTTT
NA,TRBD1,TRBJ1-5,TRBV11-2,CASSLDGAGGSNQPQHF,TGTGCCAGCAGCTTAGATGGAGCAGGGGGAAGCAATCAGCCCCAGCATTTT
NA,TRBD1,TRBJ1-2,TRBV19,CASSILILGQAYGYTF,TGTGCCAGTAGTATTCTGATCTTGGGACAGGCATATGGCTACACCTTC
NA,TRBD1,TRBJ1-5,TRBV19,CASSDRDDQPQHF,TGTGCCAGTAGCGACAGGGACGATCAGCCCCAGCATTTT
NA,NA,TRBJ1-2,TRBV5-1,CASSPRVGEGYTF,TGCGCCAGCAGCCCCAGGGTGGGGGAAGGCTACACCTTC
NA,NA,TRBJ1-6,TRBV6-1,CASSEVPDPYNSPLHF,TGTGCCAGCAGTGAAGTCCCGGACCCCTATAATTCACCCCTCCACTTT
NA,TRBD1,TRBJ1-1,TRBV27,CASSLQQGQTEAFF,TGTGCCAGCAGTTTACAACAGGGGCAAACTGAAGCTTTCTTT
NA,TRBD1,TRBJ1-1,TRBV13,CASSAGQGATEAFF,TGTGCCAGCAGCGCAGGACAGGGGGCGACTGAAGCTTTCTTT
NA,TRBD1,TRBJ1-2,TRBV9,CASSAPTGLDYGYTF,TGTGCCAGCAGCGCGCCGACAGGGCTGGATTATGGCTACACCTTC
NA,NA,TRBJ2-3,TRBV7-8,CASSLEGLGGPRDTQYF,TGTGCCAGCAGCTTAGAAGGTCTGGGGGGGCCCAGGGATACGCAGTATTTT
NA,NA,TRBJ2-1,TRBV30,CAWSLWGGPRENNEQFF,TGTGCCTGGAGCCTGTGGGGAGGACCAAGGGAGAACAATGAGCAGTTCTTC
NA,NA,TRBJ1-1,TRBV7-8,CASSLGQVTEAFF,TGTGCCAGCAGCTTAGGGCAGGTCACTGAAGCTTTCTTT
NA,NA,TRBJ2-6,TRBV7-3,CASSQLLSGANVLTF,TGTGCCAGCAGCCAACTACTCTCTGGGGCCAACGTCCTGACTTTC
NA,NA,TRBJ2-5,TRBV24-1,CATSDSVTQYF,TGTGCCACCAGTGATTCGGTAACCCAGTACTTC
NA,NA,TRBJ2-7,TRBV11-2,CASSLVPGREQYF,TGTGCCAGCAGCTTAGTCCCAGGGCGGGAGCAGTACTTC
NA,NA,TRBJ2-7,TRBV12-3/TRBV12-4,CASSLKDYEQYF,TGTGCCAGCAGTTTAAAAGACTACGAGCAGTACTTC
once,NA,TRBJ1-3,TRBV2,CASRHEGAGNTIYF,TGTGCCAGCAGACATGAAGGTGCGGGAAACACCATATATTTT
once,NA,TRBJ1-2,TRBV6-2/TRBV6-3,CASSPPTPRGYTF,TGTGCCAGCAGTCCCCCGACGCCTCGTGGCTACACCTTC
NA,NA,TRBJ1-2,TRBV7-2,CASSLGRIDYGYTF,TGTGCCAGCAGCTTGGGCCGAATTGACTATGGCTACACCTTC
NA,NA,TRBJ2-7,TRBV21-1,CASSKEGLKPYEQYF,TGTGCCAGCAGCAAAGAGGGGCTAAAACCCTACGAGCAGTACTTC
NA,NA,TRBJ2-1,TRBV9,CASTDGRIPYNEQFF,TGTGCCAGTACCGACGGGCGGATCCCCTACAATGAGCAGTTCTTC
NA,TRBD1,TRBJ1-1,TRBV6-5,CASSLWTGGPEAFF,TGTGCCAGCAGTCTTTGGACAGGGGGTCCTGAAGCTTTCTTT
NA,NA,TRBJ1-1,TRBV9,CASSGGGGRAFF,TGTGCCAGCAGCGGTGGGGGAGGGCGAGCTTTCTTT
NA,TRBD1,TRBJ1-5,TRBV7-9,CASSRQGSNQPQHF,TGTGCCAGCAGCCGACAGGGAAGCAATCAGCCCCAGCATTTT
once,NA,TRBJ2-7,TRBV27,CASSEGQKWTRGVQYF,TGTGCCAGCAGTGAAGGGCAAAAATGGACCCGAGGAGTGCAGTACTTC
NA,NA,TRBJ1-5,TRBV21-1,CASRGGEGSNQPQHF,TGTGCCAGCAGGGGGGGAGAAGGGAGCAATCAGCCCCAGCATTTT
NA,NA,TRBJ2-5,TRBV11-1,CASSLDRETQYF,TGTGCCAGCAGCTTAGATAGAGAGACCCAGTACTTC